The rows below give T cell receptor beta chains drawn from one sample of a study of CD8 T cells in Susac syndrome. One entry per CDR3 protein, called by TCRdb with MiXCR from the immunoSEQ multiplex PCR reads. The profile shows 80,000 to 90,000 distinct CDR3 sequences, about 93% of them singletons. Specimen: CD8+ T cells from PBMCs. The receptor set was obtained from a human donor in good health. The CDR3 runs from the conserved cysteine through the conserved F or W. D genes are given only for firm matches. Size is omitted from some rows. Given values are once, few, many or a class for expanded clones.

D: TRBD1
V: TRBV10-3
J: TRBJ2-6
size: NA
CDR3: CAISESPRDRRYGANVLTF
DNA: TGTGCCATCAGTGAGTCGCCCCGGGACAGGCGGTACGGGGCCAACGTCCTGACTTTC

D: NA
V: TRBV24-1
J: TRBJ2-3
size: NA
CDR3: CATSDIVPDTQYF
DNA: TGTGCCACCAGTGATATAGTTCCAGATACGCAGTATTTT

D: TRBD1
V: TRBV27
J: TRBJ2-5
size: NA
CDR3: CASSGRGDRSETQYF
DNA: TGTGCCAGCAGTGGGAGAGGGGACAGGTCCGAGACCCAGTACTTC

D: TRBD2
V: TRBV5-4
J: TRBJ2-2
size: NA
CDR3: CASSPGLAGPGELFF
DNA: TGTGCCAGCAGCCCGGGACTAGCGGGGCCCGGGGAGCTGTTTTTT

D: NA
V: TRBV6-5
J: TRBJ2-2
size: NA
CDR3: CASRSMPGELFF
DNA: TGTGCCAGCAGGTCGATGCCCGGGGAGCTGTTTTTT

D: NA
V: TRBV13
J: TRBJ2-2
size: NA
CDR3: CASSFPGGELFF
DNA: TGTGCCAGCAGCTTCCCCGGGGGGGAGCTGTTTTTT

D: TRBD1
V: TRBV6-5
J: TRBJ1-5
size: NA
CDR3: CASSYSATGNNQPQHF
DNA: TGTGCCAGCAGTTACTCCGCGACAGGGAACAATCAGCCCCAGCATTTT

D: TRBD1
V: TRBV19
J: TRBJ1-1
size: NA
CDR3: CASSETGWAEAFF
DNA: TGTGCCAGTAGTGAGACAGGGTGGGCTGAAGCTTTCTTT

D: TRBD2
V: TRBV4-1
J: TRBJ2-7
size: NA
CDR3: CASSPLSGGPYEQYF
DNA: TGCGCCAGCAGCCCTTTGAGCGGGGGTCCCTACGAGCAGTACTTC

D: TRBD2
V: TRBV27
J: TRBJ2-3
size: NA
CDR3: CASSSQAGGKEDTQYF
DNA: TGTGCCAGCAGTTCCCAAGCGGGGGGGAAGGAAGATACGCAGTATTTT

D: NA
V: TRBV29-1
J: TRBJ1-1
size: NA
CDR3: CSVGLGAMNTEAFF
DNA: TGCAGCGTTGGTTTAGGGGCGATGAACACTGAAGCTTTCTTT

D: NA
V: TRBV5-8
J: TRBJ2-2
size: NA
CDR3: CASSFAGYGNTGELFF
DNA: TGTGCCAGCAGCTTCGCAGGGTACGGCAACACCGGGGAGCTGTTTTTT

D: TRBD2
V: TRBV3-1
J: TRBJ2-5
size: NA
CDR3: CASSQWTSGDRGETQYF
DNA: TGTGCCAGCAGCCAATGGACTAGCGGGGACAGGGGCGAGACCCAGTACTTC

D: NA
V: TRBV6-5
J: TRBJ1-1
size: NA
CDR3: CASSYFGPTEAFF
DNA: TGTGCCAGCAGTTACTTTGGACCGACTGAAGCTTTCTTT

D: TRBD1
V: TRBV19
J: TRBJ1-6
size: NA
CDR3: CASSTYRGRDSPLHF
DNA: TGTGCCAGTAGTACCTACAGGGGAAGGGATTCACCCCTCCACTTT

D: NA
V: TRBV20-1
J: TRBJ2-3
size: NA
CDR3: CSARLVSDTQYF
DNA: TGCAGTGCTAGACTGGTTTCAGATACGCAGTATTTT

D: TRBD1
V: TRBV7-2
J: TRBJ2-3
size: NA
CDR3: CASSSRYPGQPFTDTQYF
DNA: TGTGCCAGCAGCTCGAGGTATCCGGGACAGCCTTTCACAGATACGCAGTATTTT

D: NA
V: TRBV29-1
J: TRBJ1-1
size: NA
CDR3: CSVPGSEAFF
DNA: TGCAGCGTTCCAGGAAGTGAAGCTTTCTTT

D: NA
V: TRBV15
J: TRBJ2-1
size: NA
CDR3: CATSGLTGGLAEQFF
DNA: TGTGCCACCAGCGGACTGACGGGGGGCCTAGCTGAGCAGTTCTTC

D: TRBD2
V: TRBV2
J: TRBJ2-1
size: NA
CDR3: CASSSTSGVYNEQFF
DNA: TGTGCCAGCAGTAGTACTAGCGGGGTCTACAATGAGCAGTTCTTC

D: TRBD1
V: TRBV10-3
J: TRBJ1-2
size: NA
CDR3: CAIHSGGGWDYGYTF
DNA: TGTGCCATCCATTCTGGAGGGGGCTGGGACTATGGCTACACCTTC

D: NA
V: TRBV5-6
J: TRBJ2-3
size: NA
CDR3: CASSHGRVDTQYF
DNA: TGTGCCAGCAGCCACGGGCGGGTCGATACGCAGTATTTT

D: TRBD1
V: TRBV11-2
J: TRBJ2-2
size: NA
CDR3: CASSFGTGATGELFF
DNA: TGTGCCAGCAGTTTCGGGACAGGGGCCACCGGGGAGCTGTTTTTT

D: NA
V: TRBV5-1
J: TRBJ2-3
size: NA
CDR3: CASSLAGHRTDTQYF
DNA: TGCGCCAGCAGCTTGGCTGGACACCGCACAGATACGCAGTATTTT

D: TRBD2
V: TRBV29-1
J: TRBJ2-5
size: NA
CDR3: CSVELAGGRQTQYF
DNA: TGCAGCGTGGAACTAGCGGGGGGGCGGCAGACCCAGTACTTC

D: NA
V: TRBV5-6
J: TRBJ2-7
size: NA
CDR3: CASSLGDSAYEQYF
DNA: TGTGCCAGCAGCTTGGGAGACAGCGCCTACGAGCAGTACTTC

D: NA
V: TRBV12-3/TRBV12-4
J: TRBJ2-7
size: NA
CDR3: CASSLRVSYEQYF
DNA: TGTGCCAGCAGTTTACGGGTTTCCTACGAGCAGTACTTC

D: TRBD2
V: TRBV4-2
J: TRBJ2-3
size: once
CDR3: CASSQAITSGGATDTQYF
DNA: TGTGCCAGCAGCCAAGCTATAACTAGCGGGGGGGCCACAGATACGCAGTATTTT

D: TRBD1
V: TRBV6-2/TRBV6-3
J: TRBJ2-1
size: NA
CDR3: CASSLTGPVVEQFF
DNA: TGTGCCAGCAGCCTGACAGGGCCGGTGGTGGAGCAGTTCTTC

D: NA
V: TRBV29-1
J: TRBJ2-7
size: NA
CDR3: CSVPGTDSSYEQYF
DNA: TGCAGCGTGCCCGGGACCGATAGCTCCTACGAGCAGTACTTC

D: TRBD1
V: TRBV7-8
J: TRBJ2-7
size: NA
CDR3: CASSPRRGQGALEQYF
DNA: TGTGCCAGCAGCCCCCGCAGGGGACAGGGGGCTCTCGAGCAGTACTTC

D: NA
V: TRBV9
J: TRBJ1-6
size: NA
CDR3: CASSVGSGASSPLHF
DNA: TGTGCCAGCAGCGTGGGTTCGGGGGCCTCTTCACCCCTCCACTTT

D: NA
V: TRBV6-2/TRBV6-3
J: TRBJ1-5
size: NA
CDR3: CASSRRDYSNQPQHF
DNA: TGTGCCAGCAGTCGCAGGGACTATAGCAATCAGCCCCAGCATTTT

D: NA
V: TRBV4-1
J: TRBJ1-1
size: NA
CDR3: CASSQDVGTEAFF
DNA: TGCGCCAGCAGCCAAGATGTGGGCACTGAAGCTTTCTTT

D: NA
V: TRBV7-7
J: TRBJ2-3
size: NA
CDR3: CASSFYLADQEGGDTQYF
DNA: TGTGCCAGCAGCTTCTATTTAGCGGACCAAGAGGGTGGAGATACGCAGTATTTT

D: NA
V: TRBV6-5
J: TRBJ1-6
size: NA
CDR3: CASTLDFGSPLHF
DNA: TGTGCCAGCACGCTGGACTTTGGTTCACCCCTCCACTTT

D: NA
V: TRBV3-1
J: TRBJ2-3
size: NA
CDR3: CASSQVRGRSTDTQYF
DNA: TGTGCCAGCAGCCAAGTGAGGGGAAGGAGCACAGATACGCAGTATTTT

D: TRBD2
V: TRBV27
J: TRBJ2-3
size: NA
CDR3: CASSLKRGITDTQYF
DNA: TGTGCCAGCAGTTTAAAGCGGGGGATCACAGATACGCAGTATTTT

D: TRBD1
V: TRBV5-6
J: TRBJ1-6
size: NA
CDR3: CASSPQGGNSPLHF
DNA: TGTGCCAGCAGCCCGCAGGGGGGAAATTCACCCCTCCACTTT

D: TRBD1
V: TRBV6-5
J: TRBJ2-1
size: NA
CDR3: CASSYPGQGVNEQFF
DNA: TGTGCCAGCAGTTACCCCGGACAGGGGGTCAATGAGCAGTTCTTC

D: NA
V: TRBV5-6
J: TRBJ2-1
size: NA
CDR3: CASSLGPADYNEQFF
DNA: TGTGCCAGCAGCTTGGGACCGGCGGACTACAATGAGCAGTTCTTC

D: TRBD1
V: TRBV11-1
J: TRBJ2-5
size: NA
CDR3: CASSGGRNIVGTGYQETQYF
DNA: TGTGCCAGCAGCGGCGGACGTAACATTGTGGGGACAGGGTACCAAGAGACCCAGTACTTC

D: NA
V: TRBV12-3/TRBV12-4
J: TRBJ1-5
size: NA
CDR3: CASSSRDNQPQHF
DNA: TGTGCCAGCAGTTCCCGGGACAATCAGCCCCAGCATTTT

D: TRBD2
V: TRBV4-1
J: TRBJ2-3
size: NA
CDR3: CASSLRLAGGPDTDTQYF
DNA: TGCGCCAGCAGCCTACGACTAGCGGGGGGGCCGGACACAGATACGCAGTATTTT